Shown below are 15 T cell receptor beta chains from a single sample sequenced in a study of spatial heterogeneity in lung cancer. TCRdb reanalysed the 5' RACE reads using MiXCR and keeps one entry per CDR3 protein. The sample records approximately 29,000 distinct CDR3 sequences, roughly 8.4% being singletons. Time point noted: sample taken at primary tumor resection. Whole RNA, isolated from tumor, nontumor lung or frozen PBMC, was sequenced without prior sorting. Sample: PBMCs, taken at surgery. Receptors were obtained from a female donor with early-stage non-small cell lung cancer.

The chain has TRBV15 and TRBJ2-5; no clear D. V gave up 5 bases and J gave up 5 bases, with 18 bases separating them. Germline values: CDR1 LNHNV, CDR2 YYDKDF (reference sequence). The CDR3 runs to 15 residues. The chain's CDR3 is CATSRQPSPSETQYF. The CDR3 DNA reads as TGTGCCACCAGCCGCCAGCCCTCCCCCAGCGAGACCCAGTACTTC.

This clonotype was found many times. The chain links TRBV19 to TRBJ1-2, with 10 bases that match TRBD1. CDR1 and CDR2 (germline): LNHDA, SQIVND (reference sequence). CDR3 length: 17 amino acids. Trimming at V came to 4 bases and at J to 7 bases, leaving 15 bases not matched to a gene. Written as DNA, the CDR3 is TGTGCCAGTAGTAGTTATAATCGGGACAGGGGTCTTGGTGGCTACACCTTC. Translating it yields CASSSYNRDRGLGGYTF.

The sample holds many counts of this clonotype. The J gene is TRBJ2-3, the V gene TRBV28, with D perhaps TRBD1 (6 bases). The V gene lost 2 bases and the J gene lost 0 bases, with 12 bases spanning the gap. The germline CDR1 and CDR2 sequences are MDHEN and SYDVKM. The CDR3 spans 16 residues. The CDR3 spells CASSLKGRGSTDTQYF. CDR3 DNA sequence: TGTGCCAGCAGTTTAAAAGGCAGGGGAAGCACAGATACGCAGTATTTT.

As regards this clonotype: A read error may be the cause here, since a much bigger clone is one base away. Because it lacks the conserved phenylalanine or tryptophan at the end, this CDR3 is likely a read error. This CDR3 is CASSHYNEQFL. DNA of the CDR3: TGCGCCAGCAGCCACTACAATGAGCAGTTCCTC. The chain links TRBV4-1 to TRBJ2-1; D unresolved. V gave up 3 bases and J gave up 3 bases, with 0 bases separating them. Germline CDR1 is MGHRA and CDR2 is YSYEKL. The CDR3 is made up of 11 amino acids.

The chain has TRBV7-9 and TRBJ2-5, with 9 positions matching TRBD1. This CDR3 has 14 amino acids. The V segment lost 5 bases and the J segment 4 bases; nucleotides outside the gene matches: 5. In germline, CDR1 is SEHNR, CDR2 FQNEAQ (reference sequence). This chain's CDR3 is CASSQQGAGETQYF. CDR3 DNA sequence: TGTGCCAGCAGCCAACAGGGGGCAGGAGAGACCCAGTACTTC.

This clonotype is classed as medium-sized. V usage is TRBV29-1 and J usage is TRBJ2-1; D remains ambiguous. The CDR3 has 12 amino acids. Trimming removed 8 bases at V and 9 bases at J, with 17 bases between. Germline CDR1 is SQVTM and CDR2 is ANQGSEA. CDR3 nucleotides: TGCAGCCACTCGAGTTTCTCCAGTGAGCAGTTCTTC. Protein product: CSHSSFSSEQFF.

This clonotype was seen repeatedly, ten times or more. The gene calls are TRBV6-5 and TRBJ2-5; 9 bases are shared with TRBD1. V lost 5 bases, J lost 3 bases, and 4 bases stayed unmatched. This CDR3 has 14 residues. Per the germline V gene, CDR1 is MNHEY and CDR2 is SVGAGI. CDR3 region: CASSPGTGKETQYF. The CDR3 DNA reads as TGTGCCAGCAGTCCAGGGACAGGGAAAGAGACCCAGTACTTC.

This clonotype was seen repeatedly, ten times or more. The rearrangement links TRBV11-3 to TRBJ2-3; D is possibly TRBD2 (6 bases). V was pared by 5 bases and J by 6 bases, with 12 bases between. Germline CDR1 and CDR2: SGHNT and YENEEA. The CDR3 length is 13 residues. CDR3 in amino acids: CASSLTRSDTQYF. Written as DNA, the CDR3 is TGTGCCAGCAGCCTGACTAGATCTGATACGCAGTATTTT.

This clonotype occurred many times. The V call is TRBV20-1, the J call TRBJ2-7; D is unresolved. Germline V CDR1 and CDR2: DFQATT, SNEGSKA (reference sequence). The CDR3 contains 11 residues. Trimming shortened V by 4 bases and J by 4 bases, and 8 bases separated the two germline ends. This CDR3 is CSATIIYEQYF. The DNA of the CDR3 is TGCAGTGCTACTATCATTTACGAGCAGTACTTC.

This clonotype was counted ten times or more. The gene calls are TRBV19 and TRBJ1-6; no clear D. V dropped 5 bases and J dropped 3 bases, with 8 bases sitting between them. The CDR3 is 14 amino acids. CDR1 is LNHDA and CDR2 is SQIVND in the germline V gene (reference sequence). CDR3 bases: TGTGCCAGTAGTTCCTTCAACTATAATTCACCCCTCCACTTT. This codes for CASSSFNYNSPLHF. Full variable domain (outside the CDR3, taken from reference TRBV19 and TRBJ1-6): DGGITQSPKYLFRKEGQNVTLSCEQNLNHDAMYWYRQDPGQGLRLIYYSQIVNDFQKGDIAEGYSVSREKKESFPLTVTSAQKNPTAFYLCASSSFNYNSPLHFGNGTRLTVT.

Judged by abundance, this clonotype is medium-sized. The chain uses TRBV20-1 and TRBJ2-1; 7 bases map to TRBD2. The junction had 4 bases not matched to a gene; V was cut back by 0 bases and J by 2 bases. The CDR3 is 15 amino acids. In germline, CDR1 is DFQATT, CDR2 SNEGSKA (reference sequence). The CDR3 here is CSARDGGTTYNEQFF. The DNA for the CDR3 is TGCAGTGCTAGAGATGGGGGGACTACCTACAATGAGCAGTTCTTC.

V and J are TRBV28 and TRBJ1-6, with no clear D. The CDR3 sequence is 15 residues long. CDR1 is MDHEN, CDR2 SYDVKM, per germline. Deletions cut 7 bases from V and 4 bases from J, with 14 bases between. This CDR3 reads CASTSSGVYNSPLHF. CDR3 nucleotides: TGTGCCAGCACTTCTTCCGGGGTTTATAATTCACCCCTCCACTTT.

The chain joins TRBV20-1 to TRBJ2-5; D gene unclear. V lost 7 bases and J lost 2, with 5 bases in between. The CDR3 is made up of 10 amino acids. Germline CDR1 and CDR2: DFQATT and SNEGSKA (reference sequence). The CDR3 nucleotides are TGCAGTGTTCCACAAGAGACCCAGTACTTC. As protein: CSVPQETQYF.

This clonotype turned up a few times. V gene TRBV29-1 combines with J gene TRBJ1-1, with no clear D. V lost 4 bases to trimming and J lost 10 bases, with 13 bases between them. CDR3 length: 11 residues. CDR1 and CDR2 (germline): SQVTM, ANQGSEA. CDR3 sequence (DNA): TGCAGCGTTGGTGTGAGTTCTGCAGCTTTCTTT. This codes for CSVGVSSAAFF.

This clonotype has at least ten counts. This CDR3 reads CASSTGQASTDTQYF. CDR3 nucleotide sequence: TGCGCCAGCAGCACGGGACAGGCTAGCACAGATACGCAGTATTTT. The V and J genes are TRBV5-1 and TRBJ2-3; the match to TRBD1 covers 8 bases. V trimming: 4 bases; J trimming: 0 bases; junction bases outside the gene matches: 4. The CDR3 loop spans 15 amino acids. Germline V gene lookup returns CDR1 SGHRS and CDR2 YFSETQ.